This T cell receptor beta chain is from a study of blood T cell repertoires in COVID-19. Trimming pared 0 bases from V and 6 bases from J, leaving 11 bases between. Germline CDR1 and CDR2: SGHNT and YENEEA. The CDR3 is 14 amino acids. This clone was seen once. TCRdb's copy holds only in-frame clones and misses some; the assay was immunoSEQ multiplex PCR. Among about 180,000 clones listed, 70% to 90% were seen once. The chain recombines TRBV11-3 with TRBJ1-2; tentative D call: TRBD1 (5 bases). Sequenced: peripheral blood. The sequence derives from a man over 45 with active or convalescent COVID-19. The CDR3 nucleotides read TGTGCCAGCAGCTTAGATCGACAGACCCATGGCTACACCTTC. Protein: CASSLDRQTHGYTF.